This T cell receptor (beta chain) came from a study of CD8+ T cells in alopecia areata. At the level of the study: Patients took tofacitinib for 6 to 18 months, followed by 6 drug-free months. Overall study findings and caveats: Possibly because of HLA-related factors, TCR sharing was less clear across patients than in mice. Persistence in scalp and blood during tofacitinib was observed for many expanded lesional clones. Clonality in lesional scalp, especially alopecia totalis/universalis, exceeded that of normal scalp.

Described treatment: oral pan-JAK inhibitor, 5-10 mg twice daily. V gave up 6 bases and J gave up 3 bases, with 6 bases separating them. The germline gives CDR1 DFQATT, CDR2 SNEGSKA (reference sequence). The CDR3 loop spans 10 amino acids. With respect to this clone: The antigen is not known.

Following extraction, RNA underwent reverse transcription to cDNA, which served as the sequencing template. Only in-frame clones appear in the TCRdb table, and some are missing; sequencing was by immunoSEQ multiplex PCR. Counted here are about 180,000 clones, 40% to 55% occurring once; the ten biggest clones make up around 10%. This rearrangement joins TRBV20-1 to TRBJ2-7; a weak D match, TRBD2 (6 bases). Source: CD8+ T cells sorted from blood, taken at roughly week 52, from a patient treated with tofacitinib. The receptor's source is a human donor with alopecia areata. CDR3 sequence reads: CSAGGYEQYF. The CDR3 DNA reads as TGCAGTGCCGGGGGCTACGAGCAGTACTTC.